The table lists the clone carrying this TCR beta chain with many counts. The data derive from a study of neurological immune-mediated disorders. The CDR3 has 15 amino acids. Trimming cost V 6 bases and J 3 bases; bases outside gene matches: 11. TCRdb redid the calling of the 5' RACE reads with MiXCR, one entry per CDR3 protein. The table records some 30,000 distinct CDR3 sequences, roughly 15% of them present only once. The receptor was isolated from a man between 70 and 80 years old in good health. The sample consisted of PBMCs. V usage is TRBV12-3 or TRBV12-4 and J usage is TRBJ2-7, with 7 bases matching TRBD1. The CDR3 DNA follows: TGTGCCAGCAGCCAAGGACAGGTGGGGGACTACGAGCAGTACTTC. It translates to CASSQGQVGDYEQYF.